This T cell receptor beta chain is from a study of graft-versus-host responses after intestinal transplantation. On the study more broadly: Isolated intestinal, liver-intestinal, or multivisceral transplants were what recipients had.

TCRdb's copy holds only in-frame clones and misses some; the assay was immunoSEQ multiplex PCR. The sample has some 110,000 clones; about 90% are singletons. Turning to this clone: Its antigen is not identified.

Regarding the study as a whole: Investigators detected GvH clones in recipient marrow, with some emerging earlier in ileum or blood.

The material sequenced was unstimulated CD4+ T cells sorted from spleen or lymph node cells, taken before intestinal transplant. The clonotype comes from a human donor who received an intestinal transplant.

The CDR3 loop is CASSLDPYEQYF. As DNA, the CDR3 is TGTGCCAGCAGCTTAGACCCCTACGAGCAGTACTTC. The V call is TRBV11-2, the J call TRBJ2-7; D is undetermined. The CDR3 is made up of 12 amino acids. The germline V gene has CDR1 SGHAT and CDR2 FQNNGV. Trimming took off 0 bases at V and 2 bases at J, with 2 bases between the two ends.